This T cell receptor (beta chain) was observed in a study of blood T cell repertoires in COVID-19. As for the study in general: There were acute and convalescent COVID-19 samples, and they came from the United States, Italy and Spain. T cells, B-cell-depleted T cells, or PBMCs supplied cDNA or gDNA.

TCRdb's copy holds only in-frame clones and misses some; the assay was immunoSEQ multiplex PCR. The sample has approximately 54,000 clones; about 82% are singletons. The CDR3 has 12 amino acids. CDR1 SGHTA and CDR2 FQGTGA come from the germline V gene. Trimming removed 1 base from V and 15 bases from J; junction bases left unmatched: 5. The sequence came from a human donor in a cohort sampled during active COVID-19. Sequenced input: peripheral blood. This chain connects TRBV7-3 to TRBJ2-1; 8 bases match TRBD2. The CDR3 here is CASSLIGTSLFF. The CDR3 DNA sequence: TGTGCCAGCAGCTTAATCGGGACTAGTCTGTTCTTC.